What follows is one TCR beta chain and its context. This sample is drawn from a study of T cells in Graves' hyperthyroidism and ophthalmopathy. Stable Graves' hyperthyroidism denoted no ophthalmopathy progression over 18 months. Exclusion criteria comprised uncontrolled infection, other autoimmune disease, pregnancy or lactation. Diagnoses were made from clinical symptoms, serum measures (thyroxine and TRAb), thyroid ultrasound and orbital computed tomography. The authors obtained PBMCs from 9 to 10 ml of fresh peripheral blood. RNA transcripts gave rise to amplified TCR beta CDR3 regions. The HTBI primer set was used in a first-round RT-PCR of the TCR CDR3. TCRdb reprocessed the multiplex PCR reads via MiXCR and lists one record per CDR3 protein. In the table there are around 800,000 distinct CDR3 sequences, about 38% of which are singletons. Trimming took 6 bases from V and 2 from J; bases not matched to a gene: 7. This CDR3 contains 16 residues.

Material for sequencing was blood. The TCR originated in a man aged 18 to 30 with Graves' hyperthyroidism. The chain couples TRBV12-3 or TRBV12-4 to TRBJ2-7; 13 bases match TRBD2. The CDR3 DNA reads TGTGCCAGCAGCCCACTAGCGGGGGGGCCCCCCTACGAGCAGTACTTC. Amino acids: CASSPLAGGPPYEQYF.